This TCR beta chain was recovered during a study of CD8+CD57+ T cells in acquired aplastic anemia. As for the study in general: CD4+ reads averaged about 10 million in healthy donors.

This clonotype was counted ten times or more. Its target is not known. Study conclusions and caveats: No significant difference in CD8+ Simpson's diversity was found between patients and controls. Common to patients and controls were twenty-nine CD8+ CDR3 sequences.

Per the germline V gene, CDR1 is SQVTM and CDR2 is ANQGSEA. The CDR3 is made up of 14 amino acids. Trimming cost V 0 bases and J 2 bases, with 10 bases left between them. According to the study, genomic DNA was the template for TCR beta VDJ and CDR3 profiling. TCRdb independently ran MiXCR on the reads; one entry per CDR3 protein. In the table there are approximately 81,000 distinct CDR3 sequences, roughly half of which are singletons. This chain joins TRBV29-1 and TRBJ1-2; no definite D call. The TCR was taken from a human donor in good health, serving as a control. Sequenced sample: sorted CD4+, CD8+, or CD8+CD57+ T cells (not recorded which) from PBMCs. CDR3 residues: CSVEDPVRNYGYTF. Here the CDR3 DNA reads TGCAGCGTTGAAGATCCGGTACGGAACTATGGCTACACCTTC.